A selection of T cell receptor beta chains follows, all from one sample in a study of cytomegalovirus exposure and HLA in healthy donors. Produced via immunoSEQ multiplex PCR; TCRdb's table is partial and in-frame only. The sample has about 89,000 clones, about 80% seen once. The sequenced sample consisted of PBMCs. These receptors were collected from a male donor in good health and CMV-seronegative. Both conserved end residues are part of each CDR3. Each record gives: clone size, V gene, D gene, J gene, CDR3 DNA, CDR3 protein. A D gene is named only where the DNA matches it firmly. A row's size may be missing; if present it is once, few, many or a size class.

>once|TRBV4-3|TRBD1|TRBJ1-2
TGCGCCAGCAGCCAAGATGACAGGGCCTATGGCTACACCTTC
CASSQDDRAYGYTF
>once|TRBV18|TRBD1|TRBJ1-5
TGTGCCAGCTCACGCCCAGGGGGTGATCAGCCCCAGCATTTT
CASSRPGGDQPQHF
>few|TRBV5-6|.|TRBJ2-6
TGTGCCAGCAGCTTTAGTCTGATCTCTGGGGCCAACGTCCTGACTTTC
CASSFSLISGANVLTF
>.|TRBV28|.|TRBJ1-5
TGTGCCAGCAGTTTAGGGGCCAGGGGTTGGGATCAGCCCCAGCATTTT
CASSLGARGWDQPQHF
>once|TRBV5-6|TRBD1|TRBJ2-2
TGTGCCAGCAGCTTTCGGACAGGGGTGGTCACCGGGGAGCTGTTTTTT
CASSFRTGVVTGELFF
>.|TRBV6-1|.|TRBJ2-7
TGTGCCAGCAGAGTTGACAGCTACGAGCAGTACTTC
CASRVDSYEQYF
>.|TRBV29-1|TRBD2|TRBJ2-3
TGCAGCGTCACGCAGCGGGAGATTAGGGCAGATACGCAGTATTTT
CSVTQREIRADTQYF
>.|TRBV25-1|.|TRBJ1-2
TGTGCCAGCAGTGCCCAGGGGGGCTACACCTTC
CASSAQGGYTF
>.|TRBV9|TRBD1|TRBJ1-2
TGTGCCAGCAGCGTTACAGGGGGCGACTATGGCTACACCTTC
CASSVTGGDYGYTF
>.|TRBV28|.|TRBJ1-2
TGTGCCAGCTCCCCGGGGGGAGGCTACACCTTC
CASSPGGGYTF
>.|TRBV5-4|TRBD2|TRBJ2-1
TGTGCCAGCAGCTTGGTGGGACTAGCGGGGGGCCTTCAGTTCTTC
CASSLVGLAGGLQFF
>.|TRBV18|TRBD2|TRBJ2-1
TGTGCCAGCTCACCTCGGAGCGGGGGGAGCTCCTACAATGAGCAGTTCTTC
CASSPRSGGSSYNEQFF
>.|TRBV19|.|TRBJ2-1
TGTGCCAGTAGTTTAAGGGGTTTAATCAATGAGCAGTTCTTC
CASSLRGLINEQFF
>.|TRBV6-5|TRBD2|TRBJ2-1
TGTGCCAGCAGTTACGGTAGCGGGGGGCTGTACAATGAGCAGTTCTTC
CASSYGSGGLYNEQFF
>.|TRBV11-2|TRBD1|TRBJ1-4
TGTGCCAGCAGCCCCGACAGGGTGCCCAGTGAAAAACTGTTTTTT
CASSPDRVPSEKLFF
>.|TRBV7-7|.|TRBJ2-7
TGTGCTAGCAGCTTAGGTGGCACCTACGAGCAGTACTTC
CASSLGGTYEQYF
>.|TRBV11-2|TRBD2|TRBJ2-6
TGTGCCAGCAGCCGCGAGGGAGGGGCGCCGAAAGGGGCCAACGTCCTGACTTTC
CASSREGGAPKGANVLTF
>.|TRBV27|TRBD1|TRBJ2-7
TGTGCCAGCAGTCCGACGACCGACAGGGTTCGGGAGCAGTACTTC
CASSPTTDRVREQYF
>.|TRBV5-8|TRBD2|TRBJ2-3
TGTGCCAGCAGCTTGAGGGTAGCGGGAGTAGCAGATACGCAGTATTTT
CASSLRVAGVADTQYF
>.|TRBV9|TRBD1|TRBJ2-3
TGTGCCAGCAGCGAGGCGGCGGGACAGGGGAGAGGTTTGCAGTATTTT
CASSEAAGQGRGLQYF
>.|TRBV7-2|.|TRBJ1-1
TGTGCCAGCAGCCCTGGGCCAAGGACTGAAGCTTTCTTT
CASSPGPRTEAFF
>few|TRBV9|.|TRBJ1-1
TGTGCCAGCAGCGTACGGGGGGACAACACTGAAGCTTTCTTT
CASSVRGDNTEAFF
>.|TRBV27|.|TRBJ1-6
TGTGCCAGCAGTTTCTCACAGTTTGATTCACCCCTCCACTTT
CASSFSQFDSPLHF
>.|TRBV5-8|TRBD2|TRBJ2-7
TGTGCCAGCAGCCGGGAGGGGCGTCCCTACGAGCAGTACTTC
CASSREGRPYEQYF
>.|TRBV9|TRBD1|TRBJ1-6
TGTGCCAGCAGCGTAGGGGGGACAGCAAATTCACCCCTCCACTTT
CASSVGGTANSPLHF
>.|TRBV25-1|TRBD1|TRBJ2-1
TGTGCCAGCAGTGGGGGACAGGGGAAGAGAAAGTTCTACAATGAGCAGTTCTTC
CASSGGQGKRKFYNEQFF
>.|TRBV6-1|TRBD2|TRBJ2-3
TGTGCCAGCAGTGAAAGACTAGCGGGGGCAGATACGCAGTATTTT
CASSERLAGADTQYF
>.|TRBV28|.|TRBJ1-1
TGTGCCAGTTCGTTGAGTTCGGGAGGAGAAGCTTTCTTT
CASSLSSGGEAFF
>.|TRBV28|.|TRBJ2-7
TGTGCCAGCAACCCCCCGGGCAGGGTCGAGCAGTACTTC
CASNPPGRVEQYF
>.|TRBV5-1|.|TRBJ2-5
TGCGCCAGCAGCTTTAGCTCTGGAGAGACCCAGTACTTC
CASSFSSGETQYF
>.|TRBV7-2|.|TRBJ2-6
TGTGCCAGCAGCCGGTCCTCTGGGGCCAACGTCCTGACTTTC
CASSRSSGANVLTF
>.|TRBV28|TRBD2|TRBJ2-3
TGTGCCAGCAGTTGGGGACTAGCGGGGTCGGGGGATACGCAGTATTTT
CASSWGLAGSGDTQYF
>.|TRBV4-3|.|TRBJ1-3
TGCGCCAGCAGCCAAGGACACTACCGTGGGGGCGCCGCTGGAAACACCATATATTTT
CASSQGHYRGGAAGNTIYF
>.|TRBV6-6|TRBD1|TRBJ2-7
TGTGCCAGCATAGAGACAGGGGGCTCCTACGAGCAGTACTTC
CASIETGGSYEQYF
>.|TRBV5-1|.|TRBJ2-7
TGCGCCAGCAGCTTGGCAGGGGACCGGGACGAGCAGTACTTC
CASSLAGDRDEQYF
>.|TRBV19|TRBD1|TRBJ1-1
TGTGCCAGTAGAGACAGGGTAAACACTGAAGCTTTCTTT
CASRDRVNTEAFF
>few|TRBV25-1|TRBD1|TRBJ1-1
TGTGCCAGCAGTCCGGCAGGGGGCACTGAAGCTTTCTTT
CASSPAGGTEAFF